Following are 23 T cell receptor beta chains from one sample sequenced in a study of blood T cell repertoires in COVID-19. Profiling relied on immunoSEQ multiplex PCR, and the TCRdb table lists in-frame clones only, not all of them. The profile shows about 140,000 clones, approximately 82% of them singletons. The specimen sequenced was peripheral blood. These receptors came from a human donor in a cohort sampled during active COVID-19.

V gene TRBV7-8 combines with J gene TRBJ2-7; TRBD2 matches at 8 bases. CDR3 length: 16 residues. Germline CDR1 is SGHVS and CDR2 is FQNEAQ. The V segment lost 7 bases and the J segment 7 bases; nucleotides outside the gene matches: 18. This CDR3 reads CASNSGGASGAREQYF. The DNA of the CDR3 is TGTGCCAGCAACTCCGGGGGGGCTTCGGGCGCGCGGGAGCAGTACTTC.

The J gene is TRBJ1-5, the V gene TRBV6-5; D uncertain. The CDR3 loop spans 13 amino acids. Trimming took off 7 bases at V and 3 bases at J, with 10 bases between the two ends. Germline V lookup: CDR1 MNHEY, CDR2 SVGAGI. DNA of the CDR3: TGTGCCAGCAATCAGGCGCCCAATCAGCCCCAGCATTTT. Translated, it gives CASNQAPNQPQHF.

This sequence joins TRBV2 and TRBJ2-7; no clear D gene. Germline V lookup: CDR1 SNHLY, CDR2 FYNNEI. V was trimmed by 7 bases and J by 4 bases, leaving 14 bases between them. The CDR3 spans 13 residues. CDR3 residues: CASNQHYLYEQYF. The CDR3 region has the DNA TGTGCCAGCAACCAGCACTACTTATACGAGCAGTACTTC.

The chain carries TRBV24-1 and TRBJ2-5; a weak D match, TRBD1 (6 bases). The CDR3 runs 16 residues. Trimming shortened V by 2 bases and J by 5 bases, and 17 bases separated the two germline ends. CDR1 and CDR2 (germline): KGHDR, SFDVKD. CDR3 nucleotides: TGTGCCACCAGTGATTACGGGAAGGGGGAAAGGGAGACCCAGTACTTC. Protein sequence: CATSDYGKGERETQYF.

This clone was detected once. The V call is TRBV27, the J call TRBJ2-7; 9 bases are a match to TRBD1. CDR1 MNHEY and CDR2 SMNVEV come from the germline V gene (reference sequence). This CDR3 contains 12 residues. V gave up 8 bases and J gave up 5 bases; unmatched junction bases: 4. CDR3 residues: CASGWTGDEQYF. The DNA of the CDR3 is TGTGCCAGCGGGTGGACAGGGGACGAGCAGTACTTC.

The chain employs TRBV18 and TRBJ1-3; 10 bases line up with TRBD1. J gave up 4 bases and V 0 bases, and 0 bases lay outside the gene matches. The CDR3 covers 15 residues. Germline CDR1 KGHSH, CDR2 LQKENI. Written as DNA, the CDR3 is TGTGCCAGCTCACCACCGACAGGGGGCGGAAACACCATATATTTT. Translation: CASSPPTGGGNTIYF. The entire variable domain, with the rest obtained from reference TRBV18 and TRBJ1-3, is as follows: NAGVMQNPRHLVRRRGQEARLRCSPMKGHSHVYWYRQLPEEGLKFMVYLQKENIIDESGMPKERFSAEFPKEGPSILRIQQVVRGDSAAYFCASSPPTGGGNTIYFGEGSWLTVV.

This rearrangement joins TRBV4-3 to TRBJ2-7; TRBD1 aligns across 7 bases. Germline V gene data show CDR1 as LGHNA and CDR2 as YSLEER. CDR3 length: 16 amino acids. V lost 0 bases and J lost 1; bases outside the gene matches: 6. The CDR3 sequence is CASSQDPGQNSYEQYF. The CDR3 DNA is TGCGCCAGCAGCCAAGACCCGGGACAGAATTCCTACGAGCAGTACTTC.

The chain combines TRBV9 with TRBJ2-7; 11 bases are a match to TRBD2. V dropped 0 bases and J dropped 4; count of bases not matched to a gene: 0. The CDR3 has 14 residues. Germline V gene sequence: CDR1 SGDLS, CDR2 YYNGEE. CDR3 sequence reads: CASSVGTSGYEQYF. CDR3 nucleotides: TGTGCCAGCAGCGTAGGGACTAGCGGGTACGAGCAGTACTTC.

The chain links TRBV7-8 to TRBJ2-1, with D uncertain. CDR3 length: 12 residues. Trimming stripped 1 base from V and 9 bases from J, with 7 bases between. CDR1 and CDR2 from the germline V gene are SGHVS and FQNEAQ. CDR3 in DNA: TGTGCCAGCAGCTTAGTGTCGGGTGAGCAGTTCTTC. Its translation: CASSLVSGEQFF.

The chain combines TRBV11-2 with TRBJ2-2; D is possibly TRBD1 (6 bases). The CDR3 runs 16 residues. Germline loops: CDR1 SGHAT, CDR2 FQNNGV. Trimming removed 2 bases at V and 1 base at J, with 11 bases between. This chain's CDR3 is CASSLFEGGNTGELFF. CDR3 bases: TGTGCCAGCAGCTTATTTGAAGGGGGGAACACCGGGGAGCTGTTTTTT.

The rearrangement links TRBV7-8 to TRBJ2-3; possibly TRBD1 for D (6 bases). CDR1 and CDR2 (germline): SGHVS, FQNEAQ. This CDR3 spans 15 amino acids. V was shortened by 3 bases and J by 4 bases, with 14 bases between the two germline ends. The CDR3 DNA sequence: TGTGCCAGCAGCTTGCTGACAGGTATACCAGATACGCAGTATTTT. This encodes CASSLLTGIPDTQYF. The whole variable domain, remainder taken from reference TRBV7-8 and TRBJ2-3, is GAGVSQSPRYKVAKRGQDVALRCDPISGHVSLFWYQQALGQGPEFLTYFQNEAQLDKSGLPSDRFFAERPEGSVSTLKIQRTQQEDSAVYLCASSLLTGIPDTQYFGPGTRLTVL.

The CDR3 region has the DNA TGTGCCAGCAGGCCCCCAGGGATGAAGGGGGCCTATGGCTACACCTTC. It is translated as CASRPPGMKGAYGYTF. The chain recombines TRBV28 with TRBJ1-2; 7 positions match TRBD1. Germline values: CDR1 MDHEN, CDR2 SYDVKM. The CDR3 covers 16 residues. V lost 6 bases and J lost 4; bases outside the gene matches: 14.

The chain carries TRBV28 and TRBJ2-7, with a tentative D call TRBD1 (5 bases). Germline V gene data show CDR1 as MDHEN and CDR2 as SYDVKM. CDR3 length: 12 amino acids. V shed 8 bases and J shed 0 bases, with 8 bases lying between them. The CDR3 nucleotides are TGTGCCAGCTTCAGGGCCTCCTACGAGCAGTACTTC. Protein sequence: CASFRASYEQYF.

V is TRBV11-2 and J is TRBJ2-7, with TRBD2 identical over 13 bases. Germline values: CDR1 SGHAT, CDR2 FQNNGV. CDR3 length: 15 amino acids. The junction had 5 bases not matched to a gene; V was cut back by 3 bases and J by 6 bases. The CDR3 DNA reads as TGTGCCAGCAGCTTCGGACTAGCGGGAGAGGGCGAGCAGTACTTC. Translating gives CASSFGLAGEGEQYF.

The rearrangement uses TRBV19 and TRBJ2-1, with 11 bases aligning to TRBD2. Germline V gene lookup returns CDR1 LNHDA and CDR2 SQIVND (reference sequence). Trimming took 4 bases from V and 0 from J; bases not matched to a gene: 17. The CDR3 contains 21 residues. The CDR3 here is CASSTRLGGLAGGSSYNEQFF. The DNA for the CDR3 is TGTGCCAGTAGTACCCGCTTGGGCGGCCTAGCGGGAGGCTCCTCCTACAATGAGCAGTTCTTC.

The chain joins TRBV7-2 to TRBJ2-5, with a weak D call TRBD1 (6 bases). V lost 5 bases and J lost 5, with 18 bases in between. The V gene's germline CDR1 is SGHTA and CDR2 FQGNSA. The CDR3 totals 15 residues. The CDR3 sequence: CASSADTGRDETQYF. The CDR3, as DNA: TGTGCCAGCAGCGCAGACACAGGGCGCGACGAGACCCAGTACTTC.

The chain uses TRBV19 and TRBJ2-7, with D unresolved. V dropped 0 bases and J dropped 2 bases, with 5 bases sitting between them. The length of the CDR3 is 13 residues. CDR1 is LNHDA, CDR2 SQIVND, per germline (reference sequence). CDR3 nucleotide sequence: TGTGCCAGTAGTATAGAGGTAGCCTACGAGCAGTACTTC. Protein: CASSIEVAYEQYF.

This chain joins TRBV19 and TRBJ1-1, with D possibly matching TRBD1 (6 bases). The V gene's germline CDR1 is LNHDA and CDR2 SQIVND (reference sequence). V lost 1 base to trimming and J lost 7 bases, with 13 bases between them. The CDR3 consists of 14 residues. The CDR3 loop is CASSIGGGAGEAFF. The CDR3 DNA is TGTGCCAGTAGTATAGGTGGGGGCGCGGGTGAAGCTTTCTTT.

The V and J genes are TRBV3-1 (or the pseudogene TRBV3-2) and TRBJ2-1; no clear D. Germline values: CDR1 LGHDT, CDR2 YNNKEL (reference sequence). V dropped 1 base and J dropped 8 bases, with 15 bases sitting between them. The CDR3 extends over 15 amino acids. Here the CDR3 DNA reads TGTGCCAGCAGCCAAGTCCCCGCGCTTATTGATGAGCAGTTCTTC. Translating gives CASSQVPALIDEQFF.

V gene TRBV9 combines with J gene TRBJ2-5; the match to TRBD2 covers 11 bases. The J segment lost 4 bases and the V segment lost 0 bases, leaving 8 bases of the junction unmatched. The CDR3 totals 17 residues. Germline CDR1 reads SGDLS; CDR2 reads YYNGEE. The DNA for the CDR3 is TGTGCCAGCAGCGTAGGACGGCTAGCGGGAGGACGAGAGACCCAGTACTTC. The encoded protein is CASSVGRLAGGRETQYF.

The count of this clone is one. The chain combines TRBV6-1 with TRBJ2-1, with TRBD2 matching over 13 bases. The V segment lost 3 bases and the J segment 8 bases; nucleotides outside the gene matches: 7. CDR1 is MNHNS, CDR2 SASEGT, per germline. The CDR3 runs 16 residues. The CDR3 region is CASSEPRTSGSDEQFF. The CDR3 nucleotides are TGTGCCAGCAGTGAGCCTAGGACTAGCGGGAGCGATGAGCAGTTCTTC.

This clone was observed a few times. The CDR3 protein is CASSVGPTGDNYGYTF. In nucleotides, the CDR3 is TGTGCCAGCAGCGTAGGGCCGACAGGGGACAACTATGGCTACACCTTC. V gene TRBV9 combines with J gene TRBJ1-2; TRBD1 aligns across 8 bases. V dropped 0 bases and J dropped 2; count of bases not matched to a gene: 6. The CDR3 totals 16 residues. Germline V CDR1 and CDR2: SGDLS, YYNGEE.

The chain recombines TRBV7-2 with TRBJ1-5; D is possibly TRBD1 (6 bases). Trimming took off 1 base at V and 4 bases at J, with 8 bases between the two ends. Germline assignment: CDR1 SGHTA and CDR2 FQGNSA. CDR3 length: 14 amino acids. In nucleotides, the CDR3 is TGTGCCAGCAGCTTAGAGGGACAAAATCAGCCCCAGCATTTT. This translates into CASSLEGQNQPQHF.